These 5 T cell receptor beta chains came from one sample sequenced in a study of metastatic and nonmetastatic thyroid tumors. TCRdb re-analyzed the PCR reads through MiXCR. In the table there are approximately 82,000 clones, around 12% of which are singletons. Every patient was untreated before thyroid surgery. Sequenced sample: tumor tissue. These receptors all stem from a female donor with papillary thyroid cancer or a benign thyroid nodule (not recorded which). Some clones in this sample may be carry-over from other donors' samples.

This clone was seen ten or more times. The genes are TRBV6-5 and TRBJ2-1; D is perhaps TRBD2 (5 bases). Trimming pared 0 bases from V and 4 bases from J, leaving 19 bases between. The CDR3 spans 18 residues. Germline V lookup: CDR1 MNHEY, CDR2 SVGAGI. The DNA for the CDR3 is TGTGCCAGCAGTTACTCGAGTTCTTCGGGGTATTATTACAATGAGCAGTTCTTC. Protein: CASSYSSSSGYYYNEQFF.

This clone was counted many times. The V gene is TRBV5-1, the J gene TRBJ2-7; 10 bases are shared with TRBD1. The germline V gene has CDR1 SGHRS and CDR2 YFSETQ. The trim removed 4 bases at V and 7 bases at J, leaving 11 bases unmatched. This CDR3 has 15 residues. The CDR3 nucleotides are TGCGCCAGCAGCACCTCCTGGACAGGGGGGACAGAGCAGTACTTC. This codes for CASSTSWTGGTEQYF.

This clone came up many times. The chain is built from TRBV9 and TRBJ2-2; tentative D call: TRBD2 (5 bases). CDR3 size: 14 residues. In germline, CDR1 is SGDLS, CDR2 YYNGEE. V dropped 1 base and J dropped 6 bases, with 10 bases sitting between them. CDR3 protein: CASSVRRGAGELFF. DNA of the CDR3: TGTGCCAGCAGCGTAAGACGGGGAGCCGGGGAGCTGTTTTTT.

This clone has ten or more counts. One end of the junction fails to match germline, which may point to a read error. V and J are TRBV6-1 and TRBJ2-7, with 7 nucleotides matching TRBD1. This CDR3 region has 15 residues. Germline V gene sequence: CDR1 MNHNS, CDR2 SASEGT. The DNA of the CDR3 is TGTGCCTCCCAGAGGGTCGGGACAGCAGGACCCAAGCCGGCCTTC. Translated: CASQRVGTAGPKPAF.

A few counts support this clone. It may be a read error: a sequence one base away is much more abundant. The rearrangement joins TRBV2 to TRBJ1-5, with D hard to call. V was trimmed by 8 bases and J by 5 bases, leaving 13 bases between them. Germline CDR1 and CDR2: SNHLY and FYNNEI. The CDR3 has 13 amino acids. In nucleotides, the CDR3 is TGTGCCAGCTTAAGGTGGTCGGATCAGCCCCAGCATTTT. Its protein is CASLRWSDQPQHF.